This TCR beta chain comes out of a study of cytomegalovirus exposure and HLA in healthy donors. Study-wide background: Around 190 million T cells yielded 90 million to 130 million unique TCR beta sequences, as an earlier analysis found.

In its sample, this clone was seen a few times. Its antigen remains unidentified. Study findings and constraints: Specificity of three CMV-associated chains for CMV antigens was verified in vitro.

A multiplex PCR was run with 60 Vbeta primers and 13 Jbeta primers. Clones were sequenced by immunoSEQ multiplex PCR, and TCRdb holds only the in-frame ones, with some missing. Counted here are 74,000 or so clones, about four fifths occurring once; the ten biggest clones make up 5.5% to 7%. The sequence derives from a male donor in good health and CMV-seropositive. Sequencing was carried out using PBMCs.

In DNA form, the CDR3 reads TGCGCCAGCAGCCCCTTGGAGCCCTGGTCTGGAAACACCATATATTTT. As protein: CASSPLEPWSGNTIYF. This chain uses TRBV5-1 with TRBJ1-3; D is uncertain. Germline V gene sequence: CDR1 SGHRS, CDR2 YFSETQ. The CDR3 loop spans 16 amino acids. Trimming stripped 4 bases from V and 1 base from J, with 15 bases between. Combining the CDR3 with reference TRBV5-1 and TRBJ1-3 gives the whole variable domain KAGVTQTPRYLIKTRGQQVTLSCSPISGHRSVSWYQQTPGQGLQFLFEYFSETQRNKGNFPGRFSGRQFSNSRSEMNVSTLELGDSALYLCASSPLEPWSGNTIYFGEGSWLTVV.